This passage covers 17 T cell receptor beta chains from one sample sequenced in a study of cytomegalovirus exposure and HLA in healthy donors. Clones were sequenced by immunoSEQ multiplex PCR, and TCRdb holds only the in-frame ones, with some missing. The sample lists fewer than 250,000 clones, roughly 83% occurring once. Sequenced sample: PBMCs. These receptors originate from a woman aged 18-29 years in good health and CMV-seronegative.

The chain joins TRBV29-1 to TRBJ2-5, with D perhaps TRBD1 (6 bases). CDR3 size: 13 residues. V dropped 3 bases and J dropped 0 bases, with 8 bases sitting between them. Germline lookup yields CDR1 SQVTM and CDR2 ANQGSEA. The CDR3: CSVEQGNQETQYF. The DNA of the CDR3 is TGCAGCGTTGAGCAGGGGAACCAAGAGACCCAGTACTTC.

The CDR3 coding sequence is TGTGCCAGCTCACGGACCCCCGGGACAGGGGGGAGAGAGACCCAGTACTTC. It specifies CASSRTPGTGGRETQYF. The gene calls are TRBV18 and TRBJ2-5; TRBD1 agrees at 11 bases. The CDR3 totals 17 residues. The V and J ends lost 4 bases and 4 bases, in that order; junction bases with no gene match: 11. Looked up from germline, CDR1 is KGHSH and CDR2 is LQKENI.

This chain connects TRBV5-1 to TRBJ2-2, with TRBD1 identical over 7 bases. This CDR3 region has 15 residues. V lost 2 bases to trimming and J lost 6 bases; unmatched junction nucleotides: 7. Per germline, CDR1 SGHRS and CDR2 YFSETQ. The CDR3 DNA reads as TGCGCCAGCAGCTTTGGGGACAGTAGTCCCGGGGAGCTGTTTTTT. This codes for CASSFGDSSPGELFF.

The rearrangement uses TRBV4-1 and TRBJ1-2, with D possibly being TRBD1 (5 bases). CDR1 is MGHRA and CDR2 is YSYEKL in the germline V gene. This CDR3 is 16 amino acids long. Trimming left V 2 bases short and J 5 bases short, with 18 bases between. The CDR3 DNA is TGCGCCAGCAGCCAATCCTGGGCAGGGAACGATTATGGCTACACCTTC. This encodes CASSQSWAGNDYGYTF.

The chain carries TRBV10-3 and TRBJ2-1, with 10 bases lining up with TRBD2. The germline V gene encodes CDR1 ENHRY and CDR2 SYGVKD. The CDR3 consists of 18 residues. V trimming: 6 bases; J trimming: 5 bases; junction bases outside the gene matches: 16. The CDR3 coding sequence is TGTGCCATCAGGGCCAATAGCGGGAGGTCAGAAGGGAACAATGAGCAGTTCTTC. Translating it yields CAIRANSGRSEGNNEQFF.

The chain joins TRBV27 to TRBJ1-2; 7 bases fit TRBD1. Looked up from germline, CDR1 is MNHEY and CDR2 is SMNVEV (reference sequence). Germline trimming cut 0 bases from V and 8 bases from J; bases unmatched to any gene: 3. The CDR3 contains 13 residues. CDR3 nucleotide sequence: TGTGCCAGCAGTTTATCAGGGGGCGTCGGCTACACCTTC. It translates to CASSLSGGVGYTF.

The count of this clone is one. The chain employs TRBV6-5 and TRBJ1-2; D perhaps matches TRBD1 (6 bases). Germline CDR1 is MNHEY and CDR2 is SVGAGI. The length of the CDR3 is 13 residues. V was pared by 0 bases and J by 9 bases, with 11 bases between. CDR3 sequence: CASSYSTGRSYTF. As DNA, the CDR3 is TGTGCCAGCAGTTACTCGACAGGTCGAAGCTACACCTTC.

The CDR3 region has the DNA TGCGCCAGCAGCTTGGGACAGGGGCTTGGCTACACCTTC. Its protein product is CASSLGQGLGYTF. J is TRBJ1-2 and V is TRBV5-1, with 8 bases lining up with TRBD1. The CDR3 is made up of 13 amino acids. The V segment lost 0 bases and the J segment 7 bases; nucleotides outside the gene matches: 2. Per the germline V gene, CDR1 is SGHRS and CDR2 is YFSETQ.

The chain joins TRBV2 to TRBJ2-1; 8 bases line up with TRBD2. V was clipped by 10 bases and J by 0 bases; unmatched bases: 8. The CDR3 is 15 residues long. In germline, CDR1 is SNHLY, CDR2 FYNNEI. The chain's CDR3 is CATGSSGNSYNEQFF. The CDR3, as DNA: TGTGCCACCGGAAGTAGCGGGAACTCCTACAATGAGCAGTTCTTC.

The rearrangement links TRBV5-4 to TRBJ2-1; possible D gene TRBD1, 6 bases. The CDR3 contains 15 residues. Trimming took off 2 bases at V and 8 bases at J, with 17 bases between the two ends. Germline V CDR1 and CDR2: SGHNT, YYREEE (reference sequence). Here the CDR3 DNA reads TGTGCCAGCAGCTTCACAGGGAGCACGCTCGATGAGCAGTTCTTC. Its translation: CASSFTGSTLDEQFF.

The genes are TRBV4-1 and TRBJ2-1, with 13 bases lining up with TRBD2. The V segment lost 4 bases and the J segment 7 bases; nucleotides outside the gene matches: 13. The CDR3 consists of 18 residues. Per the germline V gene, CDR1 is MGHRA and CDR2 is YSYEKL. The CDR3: CASSLRTSGSLLMNEQFF. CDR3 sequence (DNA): TGCGCCAGCAGCCTACGGACTAGCGGGAGCCTGCTTATGAATGAGCAGTTCTTC.

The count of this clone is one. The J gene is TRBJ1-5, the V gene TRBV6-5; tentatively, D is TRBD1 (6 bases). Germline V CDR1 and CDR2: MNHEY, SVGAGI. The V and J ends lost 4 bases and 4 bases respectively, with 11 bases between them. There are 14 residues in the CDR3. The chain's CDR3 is CASSLDSINQPQHF. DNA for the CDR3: TGTGCCAGCAGTTTGGACAGCATAAATCAGCCCCAGCATTTT.

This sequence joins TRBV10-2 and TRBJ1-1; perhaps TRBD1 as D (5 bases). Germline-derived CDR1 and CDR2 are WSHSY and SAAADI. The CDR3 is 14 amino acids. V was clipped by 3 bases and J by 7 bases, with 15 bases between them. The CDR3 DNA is TGCGCCAGCAGTGACTTGGGGGGAGTAGATGAAGCTTTCTTT. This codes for CASSDLGGVDEAFF.

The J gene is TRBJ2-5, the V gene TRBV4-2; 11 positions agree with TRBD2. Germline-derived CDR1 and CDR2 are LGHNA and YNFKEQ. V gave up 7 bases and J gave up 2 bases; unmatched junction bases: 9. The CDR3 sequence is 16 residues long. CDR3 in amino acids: CASTQATSGAQETQYF. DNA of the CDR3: TGTGCCAGCACCCAGGCGACTAGCGGGGCACAAGAGACCCAGTACTTC.

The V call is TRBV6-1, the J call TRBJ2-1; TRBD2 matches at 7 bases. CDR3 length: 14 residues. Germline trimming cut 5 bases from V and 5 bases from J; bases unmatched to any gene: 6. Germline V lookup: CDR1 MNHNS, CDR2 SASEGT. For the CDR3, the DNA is TGTGCCAGCAGTAAGACTAGCACGCACAATGAGCAGTTCTTC. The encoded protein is CASSKTSTHNEQFF.

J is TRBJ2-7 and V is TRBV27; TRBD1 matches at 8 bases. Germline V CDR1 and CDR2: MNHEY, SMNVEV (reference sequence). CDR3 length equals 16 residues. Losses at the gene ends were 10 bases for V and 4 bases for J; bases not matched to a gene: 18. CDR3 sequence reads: CATVGTGPTKAYEQYF. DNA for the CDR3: TGTGCCACCGTCGGGACAGGCCCCACGAAAGCATACGAGCAGTACTTC.

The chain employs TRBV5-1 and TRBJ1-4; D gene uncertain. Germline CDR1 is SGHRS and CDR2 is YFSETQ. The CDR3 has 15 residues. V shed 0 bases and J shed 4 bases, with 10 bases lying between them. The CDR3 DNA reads TGCGCCAGCAGCTTGGCTGGAGGCGTTAATGAAAAACTGTTTTTT. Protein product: CASSLAGGVNEKLFF. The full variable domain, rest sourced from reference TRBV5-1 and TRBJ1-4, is KAGVTQTPRYLIKTRGQQVTLSCSPISGHRSVSWYQQTPGQGLQFLFEYFSETQRNKGNFPGRFSGRQFSNSRSEMNVSTLELGDSALYLCASSLAGGVNEKLFFGSGTQLSVL.